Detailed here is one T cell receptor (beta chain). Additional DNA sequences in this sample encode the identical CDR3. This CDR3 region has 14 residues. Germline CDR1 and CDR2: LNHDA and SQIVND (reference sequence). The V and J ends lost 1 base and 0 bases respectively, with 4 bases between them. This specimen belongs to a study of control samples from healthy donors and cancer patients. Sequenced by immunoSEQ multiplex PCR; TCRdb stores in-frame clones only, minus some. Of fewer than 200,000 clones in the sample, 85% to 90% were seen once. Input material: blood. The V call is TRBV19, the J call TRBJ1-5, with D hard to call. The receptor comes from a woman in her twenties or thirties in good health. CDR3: CASSIGNSNQPQHF. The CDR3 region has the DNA TGTGCCAGTAGTATAGGCAATAGCAATCAGCCCCAGCATTTT.